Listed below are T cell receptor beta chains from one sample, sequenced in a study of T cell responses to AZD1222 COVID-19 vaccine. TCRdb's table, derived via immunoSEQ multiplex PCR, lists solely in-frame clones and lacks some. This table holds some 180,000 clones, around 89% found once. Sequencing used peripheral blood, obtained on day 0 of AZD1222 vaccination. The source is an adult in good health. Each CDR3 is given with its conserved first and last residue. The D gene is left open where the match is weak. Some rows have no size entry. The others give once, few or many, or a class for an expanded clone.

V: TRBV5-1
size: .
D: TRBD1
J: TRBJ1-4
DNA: TGCGCCAGCAGCCCGACAGGGCGTACGGAAAAACTGTTTTTT
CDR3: CASSPTGRTEKLFF

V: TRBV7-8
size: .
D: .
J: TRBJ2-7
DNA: TGTGCCAGCAGCTTAGCCCGGGTCTACTACGAGCAGTACTTC
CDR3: CASSLARVYYEQYF

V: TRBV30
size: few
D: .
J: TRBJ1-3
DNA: TGTGCCTATGTGAGCTCTGGAAACACCATATATTTT
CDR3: CAYVSSGNTIYF

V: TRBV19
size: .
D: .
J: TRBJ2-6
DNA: TGTGCCAGTAGTCCTTTGGGGCTCTCTGGGGCCAACGTCCTGACTTTC
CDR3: CASSPLGLSGANVLTF

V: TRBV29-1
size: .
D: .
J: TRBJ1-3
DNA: TGCAGCGTTGCCACGGGAAACACCATATATTTT
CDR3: CSVATGNTIYF

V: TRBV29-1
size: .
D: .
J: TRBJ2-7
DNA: TGCAGCGTTGAAGCAAAGGGTGGGTCGGTCGAGCAGTACTTC
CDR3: CSVEAKGGSVEQYF

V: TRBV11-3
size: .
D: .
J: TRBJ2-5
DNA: TGTGCCAGCAGCTTGAGCTGGCAAGAGACCCAGTACTTC
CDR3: CASSLSWQETQYF

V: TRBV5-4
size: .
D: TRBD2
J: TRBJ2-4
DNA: TGTGCCAGCAGCTTGTGGGGCAGCGGGAAGGTTAATGCCAAAAACATTCAGTACTTC
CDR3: CASSLWGSGKVNAKNIQYF

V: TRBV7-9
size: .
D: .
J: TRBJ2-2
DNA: TGTGCCAGCAGCTTTGGGATGGCAGGCGCGAACACCGGGGAGCTGTTTTTT
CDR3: CASSFGMAGANTGELFF

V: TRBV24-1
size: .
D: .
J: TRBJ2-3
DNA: TGTGCCACCAGTGGAAGAGGGCCCCGGGACACCCATGGGACAGATACGCAGTATTTT
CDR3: CATSGRGPRDTHGTDTQYF

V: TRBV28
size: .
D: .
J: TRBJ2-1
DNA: TGTGCCAGCAGCCACAAAGCACGCTCCTACAATGAGCAGTTCTTC
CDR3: CASSHKARSYNEQFF

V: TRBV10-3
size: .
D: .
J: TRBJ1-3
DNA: TGTGCCATCATGGGACCGCGCTCTGGAAACACCATATATTTT
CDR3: CAIMGPRSGNTIYF

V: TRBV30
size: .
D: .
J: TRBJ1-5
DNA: TGTGCCTGGAAGGCCGGGGGGTATGGCAATCAGCCCCAGCATTTT
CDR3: CAWKAGGYGNQPQHF

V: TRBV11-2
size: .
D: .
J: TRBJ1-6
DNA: TGTGCCAGCAGCCCTAGTTGGGGGGATTCACCCCTCCACTTT
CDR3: CASSPSWGDSPLHF

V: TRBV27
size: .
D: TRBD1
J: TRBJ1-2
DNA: TGTGCCAGCAGTTTATTCGGGACAGGAAACTATGGCTACACCTTC
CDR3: CASSLFGTGNYGYTF

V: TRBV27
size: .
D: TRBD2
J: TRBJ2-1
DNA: TGTGCCAGCCGAATCCTAGCGGGAGTAGACAATGAGCAGTTCTTC
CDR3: CASRILAGVDNEQFF

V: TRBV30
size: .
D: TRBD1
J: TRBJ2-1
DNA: TGTGCCTGGAGTGTTTGGGGTCAGGGGGCGAGGAATGAGCAGTTCTTC
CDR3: CAWSVWGQGARNEQFF

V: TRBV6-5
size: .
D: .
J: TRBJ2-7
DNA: TGTGCCAGCAGTTACTCGGCAGGGTACTACGAGCAGTACTTC
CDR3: CASSYSAGYYEQYF

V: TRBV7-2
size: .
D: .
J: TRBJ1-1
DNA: TGTGCCAGCAGCTTAGACAGGGACACTGAAGCTTTCTTT
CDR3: CASSLDRDTEAFF

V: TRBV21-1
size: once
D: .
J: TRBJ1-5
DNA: TGTGCCAGCAGCAAAGACAGGGCGGGGAAACAAACCCCTTATAGCAATCAGCCCCAGCATTTT
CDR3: CASSKDRAGKQTPYSNQPQHF

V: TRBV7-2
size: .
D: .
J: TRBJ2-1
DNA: TGTGCCAGCAGCTTAGGGACACTCAGGGGCAATGAGCAGTTCTTC
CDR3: CASSLGTLRGNEQFF

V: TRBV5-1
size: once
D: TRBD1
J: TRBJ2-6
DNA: TGCGCCAGCAGTCCGGGACAGGGGGCGCCGGGGGCCAACGTCCTGACTTTC
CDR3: CASSPGQGAPGANVLTF

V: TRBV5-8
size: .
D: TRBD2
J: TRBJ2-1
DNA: TGTGCCAGCAGCTTGGGACAGCGGGGGGGATACAATGAGCAGTTCTTC
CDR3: CASSLGQRGGYNEQFF

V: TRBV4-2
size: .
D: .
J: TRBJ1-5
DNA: TGTGCCAGCAGCCAAGATCCCGGACAGCGCAATCAGCCCCAGCATTTT
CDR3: CASSQDPGQRNQPQHF

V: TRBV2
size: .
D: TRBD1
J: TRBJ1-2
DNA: TGTGCCAGCAACAAACAGGGGAATTATGGCTACACCTTC
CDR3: CASNKQGNYGYTF

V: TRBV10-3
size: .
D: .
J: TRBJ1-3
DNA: TGTGCCATCAGTGAGTCGAGAGGAACTGGAAACACCATATATTTT
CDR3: CAISESRGTGNTIYF

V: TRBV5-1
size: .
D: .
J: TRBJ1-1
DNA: TGCGCCAGCAGCCCAGCCCTAGTCGCTGAAGCTTTCTTT
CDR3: CASSPALVAEAFF

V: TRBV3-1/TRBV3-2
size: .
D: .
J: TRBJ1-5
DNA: TGTGCCAGCAGCCAAGAAACGGGCAGTTATCAGCCCCAGCATTTT
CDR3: CASSQETGSYQPQHF

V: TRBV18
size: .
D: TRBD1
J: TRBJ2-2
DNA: TGTGCCAGCTCACCGGGACAGGGTCGGACCGGGGAGCTGTTTTTT
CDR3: CASSPGQGRTGELFF

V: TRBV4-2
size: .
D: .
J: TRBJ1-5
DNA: TGTGCCAGCAGCCAAGAAACCACAAGCAATCAGCCCCAGCATTTT
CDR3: CASSQETTSNQPQHF

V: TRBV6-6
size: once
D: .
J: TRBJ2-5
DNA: TGTGCCAGCACCCCGGGGCCGTACCAAGAGACCCAGTACTTC
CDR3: CASTPGPYQETQYF

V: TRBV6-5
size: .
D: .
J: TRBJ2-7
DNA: TGTGCCAGCTCGCTCCAGCAAACCTACGAGCAGTACTTC
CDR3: CASSLQQTYEQYF

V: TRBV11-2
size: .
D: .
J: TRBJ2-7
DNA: TGTGCCAGCAGCTTAGCCCGGGTCGCCTACGAGCAGTACTTC
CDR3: CASSLARVAYEQYF

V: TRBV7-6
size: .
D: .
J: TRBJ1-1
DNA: TGTGCCAGCAGCTTAGACAGGGTCCCGAACACTGAAGCTTTCTTT
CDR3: CASSLDRVPNTEAFF

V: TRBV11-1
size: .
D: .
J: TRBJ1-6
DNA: TGTGCCAGCAGCAAGGGATCCTATAATTCACCCCTCCACTTT
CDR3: CASSKGSYNSPLHF

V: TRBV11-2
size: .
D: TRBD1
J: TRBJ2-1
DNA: TGTGCCAGCAGCTCCTACAGGGGGCTGAGGGTAAATGAGCAGTTCTTC
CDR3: CASSSYRGLRVNEQFF

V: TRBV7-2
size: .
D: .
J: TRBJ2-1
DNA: TGTGCCAGCAGCTCATCCGGGAATGAGCAGTTCTTC
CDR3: CASSSSGNEQFF

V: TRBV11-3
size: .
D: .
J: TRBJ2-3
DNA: TGTGCCAGCAGCTTTACGGGAAGCACAGATACGCAGTATTTT
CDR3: CASSFTGSTDTQYF

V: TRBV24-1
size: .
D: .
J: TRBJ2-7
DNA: TGTGCCACCAGTGATTCCGGGTCCTACGAGCAGTACTTC
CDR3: CATSDSGSYEQYF

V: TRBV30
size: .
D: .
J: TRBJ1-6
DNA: TGTGCCTGGAGTGTTGAGGGGAATTCACCCCTCCACTTT
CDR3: CAWSVEGNSPLHF

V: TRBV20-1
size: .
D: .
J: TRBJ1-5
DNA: TGCAGTGCTAGTAACGTGCCCCGAGGCAGCAATCAGCCCCAGCATTTT
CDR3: CSASNVPRGSNQPQHF

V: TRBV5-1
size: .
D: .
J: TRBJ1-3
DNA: TGCGCCAGCAGCCTGGCCGCAGGTCCGACAAACACCATATATTTT
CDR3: CASSLAAGPTNTIYF